Listed below are T cell receptor beta chains from one sample, sequenced in a study of cytomegalovirus exposure and HLA in healthy donors. Assay: immunoSEQ multiplex PCR; the TCRdb copy retains only in-frame clones and omits some. The profile shows roughly 200,000 clones, roughly 79% of them singletons. Sequencing was carried out using PBMCs. These receptors were taken from a man younger than 40 in good health and CMV-seronegative. Both conserved end residues are part of each CDR3. Each record gives: J gene, V gene, D gene, clone size, CDR3 DNA, CDR3 protein. D genes are given only for firm matches. Expanded clones get a size class; other rows say once, few or many, or leave the size out.

j_gene: TRBJ1-2
v_gene: TRBV9
d_gene: NA
abundance: once
CDR3nt: TGTGCCAGCAGCGCCCGGGACAACGGCTACACCTTC
CDR3aa: CASSARDNGYTF

j_gene: TRBJ1-5
v_gene: TRBV19
d_gene: TRBD1
abundance: NA
CDR3nt: TGTGCCAGTAGTATCGGCGGACAGGGAAGAGGTCAGCCCCAGCATTTT
CDR3aa: CASSIGGQGRGQPQHF

j_gene: TRBJ2-7
v_gene: TRBV5-1
d_gene: NA
abundance: NA
CDR3nt: TGCGCCAGCAGCTTGGGGGTCGGGGTACTTACCTACGAGCAGTACTTC
CDR3aa: CASSLGVGVLTYEQYF

j_gene: TRBJ2-1
v_gene: TRBV5-1
d_gene: TRBD2
abundance: NA
CDR3nt: TGCGCCAGCAGCTTTTGGGCTAGCGGGACCGGGTGGAATGAGCAGTTCTTC
CDR3aa: CASSFWASGTGWNEQFF

j_gene: TRBJ2-5
v_gene: TRBV2
d_gene: TRBD2
abundance: NA
CDR3nt: TGTGCCAGTGATATTGGGGGGGTAAGAGAGACCCAGTACTTC
CDR3aa: CASDIGGVRETQYF

j_gene: TRBJ1-2
v_gene: TRBV6-1
d_gene: NA
abundance: few
CDR3nt: TGTGCCAGCAGGCGCATCACACAGGGCGTGGGTGGCTACACCTTC
CDR3aa: CASRRITQGVGGYTF

j_gene: TRBJ1-2
v_gene: TRBV5-6
d_gene: NA
abundance: NA
CDR3nt: TGTGCCAGCAGCTTTCCGCGGGGAGGAGGCTACACCTTC
CDR3aa: CASSFPRGGGYTF

j_gene: TRBJ1-5
v_gene: TRBV6-6
d_gene: NA
abundance: NA
CDR3nt: TGTGCCAGCAGGGGGAGCGAACATCAGCCCCAGCATTTT
CDR3aa: CASRGSEHQPQHF

j_gene: TRBJ2-7
v_gene: TRBV11-2
d_gene: TRBD2
abundance: NA
CDR3nt: TGTGCCAGCAGCTTTTACGCGGGAGTTAGGTCGGGCGAGCAGTACTTC
CDR3aa: CASSFYAGVRSGEQYF

j_gene: TRBJ2-7
v_gene: TRBV4-1
d_gene: NA
abundance: NA
CDR3nt: TGCGCCAGCAGCCAAGGTAGAGGGCCCGGGTACGAGCAGTACTTC
CDR3aa: CASSQGRGPGYEQYF

j_gene: TRBJ1-6
v_gene: TRBV9
d_gene: TRBD1
abundance: few
CDR3nt: TGTGCCAGCAGAGCTCAGACAGGGGCTAAAAATTCACCCCTCCACTTT
CDR3aa: CASRAQTGAKNSPLHF

j_gene: TRBJ1-1
v_gene: TRBV2
d_gene: TRBD1
abundance: NA
CDR3nt: TGTGCCAGCAGAGCAGGACAGGGGGAAGCTTTCTTT
CDR3aa: CASRAGQGEAFF

j_gene: TRBJ1-1
v_gene: TRBV9
d_gene: NA
abundance: NA
CDR3nt: TGTGCCAGCAGCGTCTTACAGGATGGGGCTCACACTGAAGCTTTCTTT
CDR3aa: CASSVLQDGAHTEAFF

j_gene: TRBJ2-7
v_gene: TRBV19
d_gene: TRBD1
abundance: NA
CDR3nt: TGTGCCAGTAGTCGACAGGGGTCCTACGAGCAGTACTTC
CDR3aa: CASSRQGSYEQYF

j_gene: TRBJ2-2
v_gene: TRBV5-3
d_gene: TRBD1
abundance: NA
CDR3nt: TGTGCCAGAAGCTTGGTACAGGGGCCAGATGCCGGGGAGCTGTTTTTT
CDR3aa: CARSLVQGPDAGELFF

j_gene: TRBJ2-3
v_gene: TRBV5-1
d_gene: TRBD2
abundance: NA
CDR3nt: TGCGCCAGCAGCCAGAGGCTAGCGGGAAGCACAGATACGCAGTATTTT
CDR3aa: CASSQRLAGSTDTQYF

j_gene: TRBJ2-3
v_gene: TRBV7-9
d_gene: TRBD2
abundance: NA
CDR3nt: TGTGCCAGCAGCCGATGGACTAGCGGGGGCACAGATACGCAGTATTTT
CDR3aa: CASSRWTSGGTDTQYF

j_gene: TRBJ2-5
v_gene: TRBV7-2
d_gene: NA
abundance: NA
CDR3nt: TGTGCCAGCAGCTCTACAGGGTGGCAAGGGACCCAGTACTTC
CDR3aa: CASSSTGWQGTQYF

j_gene: TRBJ1-1
v_gene: TRBV11-1
d_gene: TRBD1
abundance: NA
CDR3nt: TGTGCCAGCAGCTTAACAGGGGATTTTAACGCTGAAGCTTTCTTT
CDR3aa: CASSLTGDFNAEAFF

j_gene: TRBJ2-3
v_gene: TRBV7-9
d_gene: NA
abundance: NA
CDR3nt: TGTGCCAGCAGCTCCCCCCCGGTGGCAGGGATGACAGATACGCAGTATTTT
CDR3aa: CASSSPPVAGMTDTQYF

j_gene: TRBJ2-1
v_gene: TRBV5-1
d_gene: TRBD2
abundance: few
CDR3nt: TGCGCCAGCAGCTACGGGACTAGCGGGAGGGTCTACAATGAGCAGTTCTTC
CDR3aa: CASSYGTSGRVYNEQFF

j_gene: TRBJ2-2
v_gene: TRBV23-1
d_gene: NA
abundance: NA
CDR3nt: TGCGCCAGCAGTCGCATGGACTTAGGGTCCGGGGAGCTGTTTTTT
CDR3aa: CASSRMDLGSGELFF

j_gene: TRBJ1-6
v_gene: TRBV9
d_gene: NA
abundance: NA
CDR3nt: TGTGCCAGCAGCGTATCCGCGGGGGGGCTGGATTCACCCCTCCACTTT
CDR3aa: CASSVSAGGLDSPLHF

j_gene: TRBJ2-5
v_gene: TRBV10-3
d_gene: TRBD1
abundance: NA
CDR3nt: TGTGCCATCAGACCCACGACAGGGGGCTACTTC
CDR3aa: CAIRPTTGGYF

j_gene: TRBJ2-7
v_gene: TRBV7-8
d_gene: TRBD2
abundance: NA
CDR3nt: TGTGCCAGCAGCACCCGGACTAGCTCCTACGAGCAGTACTTC
CDR3aa: CASSTRTSSYEQYF

j_gene: TRBJ2-7
v_gene: TRBV9
d_gene: NA
abundance: NA
CDR3nt: TGTGCCAGCAGCACTCTAGCTTTTGGAGACGAGCAGTACTTC
CDR3aa: CASSTLAFGDEQYF

j_gene: TRBJ2-2
v_gene: TRBV19
d_gene: NA
abundance: NA
CDR3nt: TGTGCCAGTAGTATAGTCCCTAGCGTAACCACCGGGGAGCTGTTTTTT
CDR3aa: CASSIVPSVTTGELFF

j_gene: TRBJ1-1
v_gene: TRBV4-1
d_gene: NA
abundance: NA
CDR3nt: TGCGCCAGCAGCCTTTACCTACAAGGGGACACTGAAGCTTTCTTT
CDR3aa: CASSLYLQGDTEAFF

j_gene: TRBJ1-5
v_gene: TRBV6-5
d_gene: NA
abundance: NA
CDR3nt: TGTGCCAGCAGTCCGGGGGGCCGCAATCAGCCCCAGCATTTT
CDR3aa: CASSPGGRNQPQHF

j_gene: TRBJ2-7
v_gene: TRBV28
d_gene: NA
abundance: NA
CDR3nt: TGTGCCAGCAGTTTAGAGCAGGAAAATTACGAGCAGTACTTC
CDR3aa: CASSLEQENYEQYF

j_gene: TRBJ2-6
v_gene: TRBV25-1
d_gene: NA
abundance: NA
CDR3nt: TGTGCCAGCAGTGGCGTACAGGGAGATGGGGCCAACGTCCTGACTTTC
CDR3aa: CASSGVQGDGANVLTF

j_gene: TRBJ2-5
v_gene: TRBV2
d_gene: TRBD1
abundance: few
CDR3nt: TGTGCCAGCAGTGCAGGGGGCGTCGAGACCCAGTACTTC
CDR3aa: CASSAGGVETQYF

j_gene: TRBJ1-2
v_gene: TRBV6-5
d_gene: NA
abundance: NA
CDR3nt: TGTGCCAGCAGTTACATAGGGGTACGAGGCTACACCTTC
CDR3aa: CASSYIGVRGYTF

j_gene: TRBJ2-7
v_gene: TRBV11-2
d_gene: TRBD2
abundance: NA
CDR3nt: TGTGCCAGCAGCTTGGGACTAGCGGGAACCTACGAGCAGTACTTC
CDR3aa: CASSLGLAGTYEQYF

j_gene: TRBJ1-5
v_gene: TRBV2
d_gene: TRBD1
abundance: NA
CDR3nt: TGTGCCAGCAGCAAAACAGGGGAGGTCAATCAGCCCCAGCATTTT
CDR3aa: CASSKTGEVNQPQHF

j_gene: TRBJ1-2
v_gene: TRBV2
d_gene: NA
abundance: NA
CDR3nt: TGTGCCAGCAGCGGATTTGGAGGGACCCACTATGGCTACACCTTC
CDR3aa: CASSGFGGTHYGYTF

j_gene: TRBJ1-1
v_gene: TRBV6-6
d_gene: NA
abundance: NA
CDR3nt: TGTGCCAGCAGTTTCGCGACAGAGAACACTGAAGCTTTCTTT
CDR3aa: CASSFATENTEAFF

j_gene: TRBJ1-2
v_gene: TRBV7-2
d_gene: TRBD1
abundance: NA
CDR3nt: TGTGCCAGCAGCTTGATGACAGGGGGAAAACGGGGTGGCTACACCTTC
CDR3aa: CASSLMTGGKRGGYTF

j_gene: TRBJ1-2
v_gene: TRBV19
d_gene: TRBD1
abundance: NA
CDR3nt: TGTGCCAGTAGGCAGGGGGCGAGGAACTATGGCTACACCTTC
CDR3aa: CASRQGARNYGYTF

j_gene: TRBJ1-1
v_gene: TRBV6-5
d_gene: NA
abundance: NA
CDR3nt: TGTGCCAGCAGCCGGGGGGCTGAAGCTTTCTTT
CDR3aa: CASSRGAEAFF

j_gene: TRBJ2-1
v_gene: TRBV27
d_gene: TRBD2
abundance: NA
CDR3nt: TGTGCCAGCAGTAACCCTCGTAGCGGGAGGGCGTTCAATGAGCAGTTCTTC
CDR3aa: CASSNPRSGRAFNEQFF

j_gene: TRBJ2-1
v_gene: TRBV9
d_gene: TRBD1
abundance: NA
CDR3nt: TGTGCCAGCAGCGTATCCGGGACAGGGGGCAAAAATGAGCAGTTCTTC
CDR3aa: CASSVSGTGGKNEQFF

j_gene: TRBJ2-5
v_gene: TRBV2
d_gene: NA
abundance: NA
CDR3nt: TGTGCCAGCACCCCGCTCCAAAGGAAGTGGGGGGTCGGAGAGACCCAGTACTTC
CDR3aa: CASTPLQRKWGVGETQYF

j_gene: TRBJ2-3
v_gene: TRBV4-2
d_gene: TRBD2
abundance: NA
CDR3nt: TGTGCCAGCAGCCAAGATAAGCGGGGCGAAGGGGATACGCAGTATTTT
CDR3aa: CASSQDKRGEGDTQYF

j_gene: TRBJ2-2
v_gene: TRBV11-2
d_gene: TRBD1
abundance: NA
CDR3nt: TGTGCCAGCAGCTTAGAGGACAGGGGAGGGAACACCGGGGAGCTGTTTTTT
CDR3aa: CASSLEDRGGNTGELFF

j_gene: TRBJ2-7
v_gene: TRBV13
d_gene: TRBD1
abundance: NA
CDR3nt: TGTGCCAGCAGCTCCCCCGGGACAGGGGACGAGCAGTACTTC
CDR3aa: CASSSPGTGDEQYF

j_gene: TRBJ1-6
v_gene: TRBV19
d_gene: NA
abundance: NA
CDR3nt: TGTGCCAGTAGTATCGTGAGCTCCTATAATTCACCCCTCCACTTT
CDR3aa: CASSIVSSYNSPLHF

j_gene: TRBJ1-3
v_gene: TRBV19
d_gene: NA
abundance: NA
CDR3nt: TGTGCCAGTAGTTCAGGGGTCTCTGGAAACACCATATATTTT
CDR3aa: CASSSGVSGNTIYF

j_gene: TRBJ2-3
v_gene: TRBV2
d_gene: NA
abundance: NA
CDR3nt: TGTGCCAGCAGTGAAGCGCGGGTAGATACGCAGTATTTT
CDR3aa: CASSEARVDTQYF